This T cell receptor beta chain was profiled in a study of T-cell reconstitution after alpha-beta-depleted transplantation in children. Researchers prepared the TCRbeta library using unique molecular identifiers, the study reports. MiXCR, run by TCRdb on the PCR reads, gives a single entry per CDR3 protein. Of around 190,000 distinct CDR3 sequences in the sample, approximately 6.9% are singletons; the top ten hold approximately 5.7%. The CDR3 has 16 amino acids. The germline CDR1 and CDR2 sequences are SGHVS and FNYEAQ. V lost 5 bases, J lost 5 bases, and 21 bases lay in between. General study findings and limits: Several hundred rapidly expanded clones from non-depleted graft cells reportedly supplied alpha-beta T cells about two months post-transplant. A year had passed since transplant, and T-cell counts and diversity by then came mostly from newly produced T cells. Several patients had high TCRbeta diversity at day 60; it came from surviving recipient T cells and thymic progenitors.

This clonotype was observed many times. Its antigen is still unknown. The V call is TRBV7-6, the J call TRBJ2-5; weak D call: TRBD1 (6 bases). This receptor was obtained from a boy aged 2-9 years with acute lymphoblastic leukemia, due to receive a stem cell transplant. This specimen was PBMCs, taken before TCRalphabeta/CD19-depleted stem cell transplant. CDR3 DNA sequence: TGTGCCAGCAGCCCCTCCCTTCAGGGGTCAGGGGAGACCCAGTACTTC. Residues: CASSPSLQGSGETQYF. Using reference TRBV7-6 and TRBJ2-5 for the parts outside the CDR3, the full variable domain is GAGVSQSPRYKVTKRGQDVALRCDPISGHVSLYWYRQALGQGPEFLTYFNYEAQQDKSGLPNDRFSAERPEGSISTLTIQRTEQRDSAMYRCASSPSLQGSGETQYFGPGTRLLVL.